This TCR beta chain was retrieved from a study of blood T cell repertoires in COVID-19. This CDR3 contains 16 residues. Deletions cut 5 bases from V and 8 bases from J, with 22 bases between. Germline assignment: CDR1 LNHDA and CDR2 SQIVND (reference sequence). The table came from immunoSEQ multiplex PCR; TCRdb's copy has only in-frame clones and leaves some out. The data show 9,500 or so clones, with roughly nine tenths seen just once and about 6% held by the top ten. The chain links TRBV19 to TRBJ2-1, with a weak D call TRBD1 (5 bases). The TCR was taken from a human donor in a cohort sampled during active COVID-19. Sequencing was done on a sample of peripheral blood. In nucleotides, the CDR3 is TGTGCCAGTAGTGACCCAAGGGGTATGGATCATGATGAGCAGTTCTTC. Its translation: CASSDPRGMDHDEQFF.